Listed below are T cell receptor beta chains from one sample, sequenced in a study of response to subunit inactivated influenza vaccine. One entry per CDR3 protein, called by TCRdb with MiXCR from the RT-PCR reads. The sample includes around 200,000 distinct CDR3 sequences, about 10% of them seen just once. Sequencing was performed on non-naive T cells sorted from PBMCs, taken on the day of vaccination. Receptors originate from a man in his fifties or sixties who received an inactivated influenza vaccine. The conserved cysteine and the conserved F or W are not part of the CDR3 here.

v_call	j_call	cdr3_aa
TRBV4-1	TRBJ2-2	ASSQADPGELF
TRBV20-1	TRBJ2-5	SALVGDRGWQTQY
TRBV19	TRBJ1-5	ASSIRERSNQPQH
TRBV3-1	TRBJ2-2	ASSRDRLNTGELF
TRBV6-6	TRBJ1-1	ASSPRGNTEAF
TRBV9	TRBJ1-2	ASSVGGYEDYGYT
TRBV6-2/TRBV6-3	TRBJ1-1	ATATLGTRAMTEAF
TRBV28	TRBJ1-2	ASSPGTVLGTGYT
TRBV20-1	TRBJ2-1	SARDYRNYNEQF
TRBV2	TRBJ1-1	ASSDGTGATEAF
TRBV2	TRBJ2-5	ASKHRGTEETQY
TRBV29-1	TRBJ2-6	SVLRHQGANVLT
TRBV5-1	TRBJ2-7	ASRLAPNYEQY
TRBV5-1	TRBJ2-5	ASSFLVSGLLEETQY
TRBV20-1	TRBJ2-2	SASGRDFFANTGELF
TRBV5-1	TRBJ1-5	ASSLFQGPNQPQH
TRBV4-2	TRBJ1-6	ASSLNAGNSPLH
TRBV7-2	TRBJ1-3	ASSLVSDSGNTIY
TRBV12-3/TRBV12-4	TRBJ2-1	TSSLAVSLAGGVYNEQF
TRBV9	TRBJ2-3	ASSPDRGRTDTQY
TRBV7-2	TRBJ1-2	ASRSGAGSYGYT
TRBV10-3	TRBJ2-5	AISESGQGQETQY
TRBV5-8	TRBJ1-2	ASSPAGNHYGYT
TRBV28	TRBJ2-3	ASGDRGRTDTQY
TRBV4-2	TRBJ2-4	ASSQDILAGTKY
TRBV6-5	TRBJ2-7	ASSYIGGGRNEQY
TRBV21-1	TRBJ1-5	ASIRSGTEVFGGQPQH
TRBV16	TRBJ1-2	ASSPDSGGYT
TRBV7-2	TRBJ1-4	ASQQGAKEKLF
TRBV20-1	TRBJ1-2	SARDGRLGGST
TRBV5-4	TRBJ2-3	ASSKTDRTDTQY
TRBV7-9	TRBJ2-5	ASSPRGPETQY
TRBV5-6	TRBJ2-7	ASSLTGGLMEQY
TRBV4-1	TRBJ1-3	ASSHPLSSGNTIY
TRBV20-1	TRBJ2-3	SAPKRGVDTQY
TRBV9	TRBJ2-6	ASSVGKSGANVLT
TRBV5-3	TRBJ2-2	ARSLWGSTGELF
TRBV5-1	TRBJ1-2	ASSMTANYGYT
TRBV6-2/TRBV6-3	TRBJ1-5	ASSYAVRPQH
TRBV11-2	TRBJ2-4	ASSLRSGGSSLLINIQY
TRBV23-1	TRBJ2-7	ASSPRPRAYEQY
TRBV24-1	TRBJ1-2	ATSDKTGTGWGGYT
TRBV6-2/TRBV6-3	TRBJ2-1	ASSYSRTSGPSSYNEQF
TRBV2	TRBJ2-7	ASGLTGYEQY
TRBV6-1	TRBJ1-5	AFQGPSNQPQH
TRBV5-1	TRBJ2-5	ASSFSLPGTRGTQY
TRBV20-1	TRBJ2-7	SARDRTDEQY
TRBV19	TRBJ2-1	ASSIIVLAGSEQF
TRBV11-2	TRBJ2-3	ASSLDPTSGGAGVDTQY
TRBV7-9	TRBJ2-3	ASSLDRDPPSTDTQY
TRBV20-1	TRBJ1-2	SAPYRQDHNYGYT
TRBV7-2	TRBJ2-7	ASSPQTGASYEQY
TRBV7-3	TRBJ2-3	ASRPNLAGGPSSTDTQY